The 26 T cell receptor beta chains in this list originate from one sample, sequenced in a study of CD8 T cells in Susac syndrome (dated by TCRdb to the late 2010s). The library relied on the immunoSEQ multiplex PCR assay. RNA was extracted using the RNeasy kit, and roughly 0.5 to 1 ug of the RNA was reverse transcribed with random hexamers. TCRdb reworked the public reads: Q25 trimming with fastp, MiXCR clone assembly, productive beta chains retained. Rows are unified per CDR3 protein, each entry keeping the most common DNA and genes. This sample is represented by approximately 190,000 distinct CDR3 sequences; roughly 94% of them were singletons. Roughly 0.15% of the sample goes to the ten largest clones. Sequenced input: CD8+ T cells from PBMCs. The origin of the receptors is a human donor with Susac syndrome.

V and J are TRBV2 and TRBJ2-7, with D hard to call. Looked up from germline, CDR1 is SNHLY and CDR2 is FYNNEI. The CDR3 runs 13 residues. V was clipped by 5 bases and J by 7 bases, with 15 bases between them. CDR3 residues: CASSPGSSWEQYF. CDR3 DNA: TGTGCCAGCAGTCCTGGGTCCTCGTGGGAGCAGTACTTC.

V usage is TRBV27 and J usage is TRBJ2-6, with D uncertain. Trimming took 8 bases from V and 1 from J, leaving 6 bases between them. The CDR3 spans 13 residues. CDR1 and CDR2 from the germline V gene are MNHEY and SMNVEV (reference sequence). This CDR3 reads CASSISGANVLTF. CDR3 nucleotide sequence: TGTGCCAGCTCAATATCTGGGGCCAACGTCCTGACTTTC. Based on the CDR3 plus reference TRBV27 and TRBJ2-6, the full variable domain is EAQVTQNPRYLITVTGKKLTVTCSQNMNHEYMSWYRQDPGLGLRQIYYSMNVEVTDKGDVPEGYKVSRKEKRNFPLILESPSPNQTSLYFCASSISGANVLTFGAGSRLTVL.

The genes are TRBV10-3 and TRBJ2-3; 10 positions agree with TRBD1. Losses at the gene ends were 2 bases for V and 4 bases for J; bases not matched to a gene: 3. The CDR3 runs to 15 residues. CDR1 and CDR2 from the germline V gene are ENHRY and SYGVKD. CDR3 nucleotides: TGTGCCATCAGTGAGCCGGGACAGGGGCCAGATACGCAGTATTTT. It translates to CAISEPGQGPDTQYF.

The genes are TRBV20-1 and TRBJ2-7, with TRBD1 as a possible D gene (6 bases). Germline loops: CDR1 DFQATT, CDR2 SNEGSKA (reference sequence). The CDR3 consists of 15 residues. V gave up 1 base and J gave up 2 bases, with 15 bases separating them. CDR3 sequence reads: CSARAETGTTYEQYF. CDR3 coding DNA: TGCAGTGCTAGAGCTGAGACAGGAACGACCTACGAGCAGTACTTC.

This clonotype was seen just once. V gene TRBV24-1 combines with J gene TRBJ2-1; D unclear. The CDR3 totals 12 residues. V was cut by 0 bases and J by 5 bases, with 1 base left in between. Germline V gene data show CDR1 as KGHDR and CDR2 as SFDVKD. The CDR3 reads CATSDLDNEQFF. Here the CDR3 DNA reads TGTGCCACCAGTGATTTGGACAATGAGCAGTTCTTC.

The chain carries TRBV27 and TRBJ1-2; tentatively, D is TRBD1 (6 bases). Germline CDR1 MNHEY, CDR2 SMNVEV (reference sequence). Trimming took 3 bases from V and 2 from J, leaving 10 bases between them. The CDR3 spans 14 residues. In nucleotides, the CDR3 is TGTGCCAGCAGTTTGGGGGGCTCCAACTATGGCTACACCTTC. As protein: CASSLGGSNYGYTF.

This chain links TRBV6-5 with TRBJ1-4, with TRBD1 matching 8 bases. The trim removed 10 bases at V and 12 bases at J, leaving 13 bases unmatched. The germline V gene has CDR1 MNHEY and CDR2 SVGAGI. This CDR3 has 13 amino acids. CDR3 sequence reads: CAINPRGLGELFF. The CDR3, as DNA: TGTGCCATCAATCCCAGGGGGCTGGGGGAACTGTTTTTT.

The chain recombines TRBV4-1 with TRBJ1-5, with no clear D. The CDR3 length is 15 residues. The V gene lost 5 bases and the J gene lost 3 bases, with 14 bases spanning the gap. Germline CDR1 and CDR2: MGHRA and YSYEKL. The CDR3 DNA reads as TGCGCCAGCAGCTACGGGAGTCTGTCCAATCAGCCCCAGCATTTT. Amino acid sequence: CASSYGSLSNQPQHF.

The J gene is TRBJ2-5, the V gene TRBV3-1; D possibly matches TRBD1 or TRBD2 (5 bases each). Between the trimmed V and J ends, which lost 3 bases and 3 bases, there was a span of 8 bases. This CDR3 is 13 amino acids long. From germline, CDR1 is LGHDT and CDR2 YNNKEL (reference sequence). The CDR3 DNA reads as TGTGCCAGCAGCCAGGGACCTGAAGAGACCCAGTACTTC. Residues: CASSQGPEETQYF.

The rearrangement uses TRBV7-3 and TRBJ2-1; tentative D call: TRBD2 (7 bases). V was pared by 1 base and J by 7 bases, with 17 bases between. The germline V gene encodes CDR1 SGHTA and CDR2 FQGTGA. This CDR3 has 16 amino acids. The CDR3 coding sequence is TGTGCCAGCAGCTTAAGAGGGGGAGGGCCTCGGAATGAGCAGTTCTTC. It specifies CASSLRGGGPRNEQFF. Based on the CDR3 plus reference TRBV7-3 and TRBJ2-1, the full variable domain is GAGVSQTPSNKVTEKGKYVELRCDPISGHTALYWYRQSLGQGPEFLIYFQGTGAADDSGLPNDRFFAVRPEGSVSTLKIQRTERGDSAVYLCASSLRGGGPRNEQFFGPGTRLTVL.

On this clonotype: This likely comes from a read error, as the CDR3 has no conserved phenylalanine or tryptophan at its end. The CDR3, as DNA: TGTGCCAGCAGCTTAGAGGCAGGGAGAGAGACCCAGTACTCC. This encodes CASSLEAGRETQYS. The chain recombines TRBV7-9 with TRBJ2-5; D may match TRBD1 or TRBD2 (5 bases each). CDR1 SEHNR and CDR2 FQNEAQ come from the germline V gene (reference sequence). The CDR3 has 14 amino acids. Trimming shortened V by 1 base and J by 4 bases, and 10 bases separated the two germline ends.

This chain joins TRBV7-8 and TRBJ2-3; D unresolved. V was cut by 4 bases and J by 1 base, with 6 bases left in between. The germline V gene encodes CDR1 SGHVS and CDR2 FQNEAQ. This CDR3 is 13 amino acids long. CDR3 region: CASSSYRTDTQYF. CDR3 DNA: TGTGCCAGCAGCTCCTATCGCACAGATACGCAGTATTTT.

The chain couples TRBV13 to TRBJ2-1, with 7 nucleotides matching TRBD2. CDR1 is PRHDT and CDR2 is FYEKMQ in the germline V gene (reference sequence). CDR3 size: 14 residues. Trimming removed 0 bases from V and 9 bases from J; junction bases left unmatched: 5. For the CDR3, the DNA is TGTGCCAGCAGCTTAGGGCTAGCGGATGGTGAGCAGTTCTTC. It translates to CASSLGLADGEQFF.

This chain joins TRBV7-9 and TRBJ2-2, with 8 positions matching TRBD1. Germline V gene data show CDR1 as SEHNR and CDR2 as FQNEAQ (reference sequence). Trimming took 5 bases from V and 6 from J; bases not matched to a gene: 14. The CDR3 is 17 residues long. The CDR3 DNA reads TGTGCCAGCAGCCTTAGAGGACAGGGTGTAATTCCCGGGGAGCTGTTTTTT. Translated: CASSLRGQGVIPGELFF.

This chain links TRBV12-3 or TRBV12-4 with TRBJ1-2; D ambiguous. Trimming took 0 bases from V and 4 from J, leaving 9 bases between them. The CDR3 runs 14 residues. The CDR3 DNA is TGTGCCAGCAGTTTAGCCCCCCTATCCTATGGCTACACCTTC. Translation gives CASSLAPLSYGYTF.

The chain couples TRBV6-5 to TRBJ2-1, with 9 nucleotides matching TRBD1. Unmatched junction bases numbered 5, after V lost 2 bases and J lost 6 bases. The germline gives CDR1 MNHEY, CDR2 SVGAGI. The CDR3 extends over 15 amino acids. CDR3 DNA: TGTGCCAGCAGTTACGGGACAGGGAATTCCAATGAGCAGTTCTTC. Translation: CASSYGTGNSNEQFF.

The rearrangement uses TRBV6-5 and TRBJ2-4; D remains ambiguous. V was cut by 2 bases and J by 0 bases, with 17 bases left in between. Germline loops: CDR1 MNHEY, CDR2 SVGAGI. The CDR3 is 18 amino acids. CDR3 sequence reads: CASSYVPNGLVAKNIQYF. As DNA, the CDR3 is TGTGCCAGCAGTTACGTCCCAAATGGGTTGGTAGCCAAAAACATTCAGTACTTC.

The chain joins TRBV20-1 to TRBJ2-4; no reliable D call. This CDR3 has 14 residues. CDR1 is DFQATT and CDR2 is SNEGSKA in the germline V gene (reference sequence). Between the trimmed V and J ends, which lost 0 bases and 1 base, there was a span of 7 bases. The CDR3 loop reads CSAREGQAKNIQYF. As DNA, the CDR3 is TGCAGTGCTAGAGAAGGTCAGGCCAAAAACATTCAGTACTTC.

This rearrangement joins TRBV27 to TRBJ2-7, with D perhaps TRBD2 (5 bases). The V gene lost 3 bases and the J gene lost 2 bases, with 8 bases spanning the gap. Germline assignment: CDR1 MNHEY and CDR2 SMNVEV (reference sequence). CDR3 size: 13 residues. The CDR3 region has the DNA TGTGCCAGCAGTTTGACGGGAACCTACGAGCAGTACTTC. It translates to CASSLTGTYEQYF.

This clonotype occurred once. The V call is TRBV7-9, the J call TRBJ2-7; no clear D gene. The germline V gene has CDR1 SEHNR and CDR2 FQNEAQ (reference sequence). The CDR3 sequence is 13 residues long. Trimming stripped 1 base from V and 4 bases from J, with 8 bases between. The CDR3 nucleotides read TGTGCCAGCAGCTTAGTGGCGTTTTACGAGCAGTACTTC. Translating it yields CASSLVAFYEQYF.

The chain joins TRBV5-6 to TRBJ1-5; no definite D call. Germline CDR1 SGHDT, CDR2 YYEEEE. The V end was cut by 0 bases, the J end by 3 bases, with 10 bases between. This CDR3 has 15 residues. CDR3 sequence reads: CASSLAGWPNQPQHF. CDR3 in DNA: TGTGCCAGCAGCTTGGCGGGTTGGCCCAATCAGCCCCAGCATTTT.

The chain uses TRBV9 and TRBJ2-1; TRBD1 aligns across 8 bases. Germline V gene data show CDR1 as SGDLS and CDR2 as YYNGEE. CDR3 length: 17 amino acids. V was pared by 5 bases and J by 0 bases, with 10 bases of the junction left unmatched. The CDR3 protein is CASRYTTGESSYNEQFF. Here the CDR3 DNA reads TGTGCCAGCAGATATACGACAGGGGAATCCTCCTACAATGAGCAGTTCTTC.

The chain links TRBV7-8 to TRBJ2-3; TRBD2 aligns across 9 bases. J lost 1 base, V lost 5 bases, and 7 bases had no gene match. CDR3 length: 16 amino acids. Germline V lookup: CDR1 SGHVS, CDR2 FQNEAQ. The CDR3 is CASSPHRTSGTDTQYF. In DNA form, the CDR3 reads TGTGCCAGCAGCCCACACAGGACTAGCGGCACAGATACGCAGTATTTT.

V usage is TRBV6-5 and J usage is TRBJ2-1; D tentatively reads TRBD1 or TRBD2 (5 bases each). The CDR3 is made up of 13 amino acids. The germline V gene encodes CDR1 MNHEY and CDR2 SVGAGI. The V gene lost 2 bases and the J gene lost 5 bases, with 7 bases spanning the gap. This CDR3 reads CASSYGGNNEQFF. The CDR3 coding sequence is TGTGCCAGCAGTTACGGGGGAAACAATGAGCAGTTCTTC.

The rearrangement joins TRBV5-4 to TRBJ2-7, with D uncertain. CDR3 length: 13 residues. V lost 0 bases, J lost 7 bases, and 11 bases lay in between. From germline, CDR1 is SGHNT and CDR2 YYREEE (reference sequence). The CDR3 DNA sequence: TGTGCCAGCAGCTTGGCCGGAACGGAAGAGCAGTACTTC. It is translated as CASSLAGTEEQYF.

As DNA, the CDR3 is TGTGCCACCCTCCCGGGACTAGGCCCCCATGAGCAGTTCTTC. Translated, it gives CATLPGLGPHEQFF. This rearrangement joins TRBV27 to TRBJ2-1; 8 nucleotides agree with TRBD2. This CDR3 has 14 amino acids. The V segment lost 10 bases and the J segment 8 bases; nucleotides outside the gene matches: 13. Germline values: CDR1 MNHEY, CDR2 SMNVEV (reference sequence).